This TCR beta chain was obtained from a study of cytomegalovirus exposure and HLA in healthy donors. Study as a whole: The roughly 120 validation repertoires matched the 666 first-cohort repertoires in platform, a later analysis reported. Overall study results and limits: Overall, around 160 TCR beta chains were annotated as cytomegalovirus-associated. Subsequent analysis found a tendency for first-cohort TCR clusters to co-occur within the 110 or so validation repertoires. It was reportedly the case that the classifier diagnosed cytomegalovirus status with high specificity and sensitivity.

Method: immunoSEQ multiplex PCR; TCRdb's copy keeps in-frame clones and lacks some. The repertoire holds tens of thousands of clones, with around 90% as singletons. The V end was cut by 4 bases, the J end by 10 bases, with 11 bases between. This CDR3 is 13 amino acids long. Germline V gives CDR1 MNHNY, CDR2 SVGAGI (reference sequence). As for this clone: The antigen is undetermined.

Sequenced material: PBMCs. This chain uses TRBV6-6 with TRBJ1-6, with D possibly being TRBD1 (5 bases). This TCR derives from a woman under 30 in good health and CMV-seropositive. The CDR3 here is CASSLQVISPLHF. In nucleotides, the CDR3 is TGTGCCAGCAGTTTACAGGTTATATCACCCCTCCACTTT.